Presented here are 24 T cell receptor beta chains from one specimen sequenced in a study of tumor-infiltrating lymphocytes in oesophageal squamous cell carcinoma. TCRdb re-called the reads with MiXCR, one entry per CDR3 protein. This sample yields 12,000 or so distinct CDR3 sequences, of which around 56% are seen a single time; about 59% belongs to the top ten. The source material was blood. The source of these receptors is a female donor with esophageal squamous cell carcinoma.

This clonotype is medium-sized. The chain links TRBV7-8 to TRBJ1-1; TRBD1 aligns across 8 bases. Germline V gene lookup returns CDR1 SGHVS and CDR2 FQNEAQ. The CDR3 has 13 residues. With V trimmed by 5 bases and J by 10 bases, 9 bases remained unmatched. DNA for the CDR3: TGTGCCAGCAGCCCGCGGACAGGGCCGGGAGCTTTCTTT. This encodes CASSPRTGPGAFF.

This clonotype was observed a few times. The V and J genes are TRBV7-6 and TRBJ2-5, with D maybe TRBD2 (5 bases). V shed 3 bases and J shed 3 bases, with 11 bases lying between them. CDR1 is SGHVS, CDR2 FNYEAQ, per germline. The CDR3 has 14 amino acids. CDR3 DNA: TGTGCCAGCAGCTTCTACCGGGATAAAGAGACCCAGTACTTC. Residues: CASSFYRDKETQYF.

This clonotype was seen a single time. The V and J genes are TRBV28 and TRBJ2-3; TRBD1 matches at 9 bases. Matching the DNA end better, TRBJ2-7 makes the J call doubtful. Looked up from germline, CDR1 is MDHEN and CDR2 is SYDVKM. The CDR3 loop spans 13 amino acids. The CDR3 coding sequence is TGTGCCAGCAGAGGGACAGGGATTATGGAGCAGTACTTC. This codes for CASRGTGIMEQYF.

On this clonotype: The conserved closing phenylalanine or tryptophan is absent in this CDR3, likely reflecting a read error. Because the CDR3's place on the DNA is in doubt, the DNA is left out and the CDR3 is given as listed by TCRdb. Here the CDR3 reads CASSLDGGLVGYTFGS. J is TRBJ2-7 and V is TRBV5-3; no check of the table's D call, TRBD1, against the DNA was made. TRBV5-3 is filed as an ORF, its function uncertain. The CDR3 adds up to 16 amino acids, both ends counted.

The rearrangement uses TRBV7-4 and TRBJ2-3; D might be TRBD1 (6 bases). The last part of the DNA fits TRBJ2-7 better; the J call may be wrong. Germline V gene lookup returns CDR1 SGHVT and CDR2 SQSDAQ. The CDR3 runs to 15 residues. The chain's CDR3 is CASSGEGGSNYEQYF. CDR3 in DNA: TGTGCCAGCAGCGGCGAAGGGGGTAGTAACTACGAGCAGTACTTC.

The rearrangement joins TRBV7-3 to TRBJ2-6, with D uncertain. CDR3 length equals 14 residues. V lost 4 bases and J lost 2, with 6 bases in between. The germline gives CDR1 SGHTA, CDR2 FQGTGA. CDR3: CASSSSPGANVLTF. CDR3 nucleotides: TGTGCCAGCAGCTCTTCCCCTGGGGCCAACGTCCTGACTTTC.

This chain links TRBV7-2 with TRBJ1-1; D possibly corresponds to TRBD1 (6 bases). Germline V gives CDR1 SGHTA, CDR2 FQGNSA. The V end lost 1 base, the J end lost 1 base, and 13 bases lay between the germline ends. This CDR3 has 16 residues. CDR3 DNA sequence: TGTGCCAGCAGCTTAGTGAAGACAGGAGCGAACACTGAAGCTTTCTTT. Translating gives CASSLVKTGANTEAFF. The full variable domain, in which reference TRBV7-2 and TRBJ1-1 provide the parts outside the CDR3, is GAGVSQSPSNKVTEKGKDVELRCDPISGHTALYWYRQSLGQGLEFLIYFQGNSAPDKSGLPSDRFSAERTGGSVSTLTIQRTQQEDSAVYLCASSLVKTGANTEAFFGQGTRLTVV.

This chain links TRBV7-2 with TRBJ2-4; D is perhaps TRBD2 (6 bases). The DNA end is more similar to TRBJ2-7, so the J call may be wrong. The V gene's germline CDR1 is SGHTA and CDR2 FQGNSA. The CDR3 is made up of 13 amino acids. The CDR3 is CASSSGLAYEQYF. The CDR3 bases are TGTGCCAGCAGCTCCGGGCTAGCGTACGAGCAGTACTTC.

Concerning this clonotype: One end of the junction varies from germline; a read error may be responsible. The DNA for the CDR3 is TGTGCCAGCAGCTTTGGGATGAATTCACCCCTCCACTTC. Protein sequence: CASSFGMNSPLHF. The V call is TRBV7-6, the J call TRBJ2-5, with unresolved D. The CDR3 has 13 residues. Germline V lookup: CDR1 SGHVS, CDR2 FNYEAQ.

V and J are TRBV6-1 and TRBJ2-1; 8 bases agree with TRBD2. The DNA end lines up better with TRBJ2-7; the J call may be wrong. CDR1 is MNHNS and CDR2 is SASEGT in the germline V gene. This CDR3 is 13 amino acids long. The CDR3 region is CASRSGGADEQYF. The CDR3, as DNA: TGTGCCAGCAGGTCGGGAGGGGCCGACGAGCAGTACTTC.

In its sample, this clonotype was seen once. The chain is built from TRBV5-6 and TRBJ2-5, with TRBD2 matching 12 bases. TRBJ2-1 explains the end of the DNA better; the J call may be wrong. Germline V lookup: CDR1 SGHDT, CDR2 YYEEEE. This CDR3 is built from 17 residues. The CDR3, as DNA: TGTGCCAGCAGCTTGTTTCCCGGACTAGCGGGAAGAAATGAGCAGTTCTTC. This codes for CASSLFPGLAGRNEQFF.

The CDR3 nucleotides are TGTGCCAGCAGCTCCGCGATACCCTACGAGCAGTACTTC. It yields the protein CASSSAIPYEQYF. V gene TRBV7-2 combines with J gene TRBJ2-4; D gene unclear. The DNA end lines up better with TRBJ2-7; the J call may be wrong. The CDR3 sequence is 13 residues long. Per germline, CDR1 SGHTA and CDR2 FQGNSA.

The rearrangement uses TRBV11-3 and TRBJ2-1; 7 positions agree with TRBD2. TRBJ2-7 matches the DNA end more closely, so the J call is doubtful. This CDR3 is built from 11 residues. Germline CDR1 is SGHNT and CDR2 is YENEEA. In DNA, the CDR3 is TGTGCCGAGCAATCGGGGGGACAGCAGTACTTC. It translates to CAEQSGGQQYF.

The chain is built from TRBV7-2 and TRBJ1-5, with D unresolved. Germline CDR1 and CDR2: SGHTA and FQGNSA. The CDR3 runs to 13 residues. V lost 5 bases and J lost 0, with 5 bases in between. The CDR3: CASSQDSNQPQHF. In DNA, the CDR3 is TGTGCCAGCAGCCAGGATAGCAATCAGCCCCAGCATTTT.

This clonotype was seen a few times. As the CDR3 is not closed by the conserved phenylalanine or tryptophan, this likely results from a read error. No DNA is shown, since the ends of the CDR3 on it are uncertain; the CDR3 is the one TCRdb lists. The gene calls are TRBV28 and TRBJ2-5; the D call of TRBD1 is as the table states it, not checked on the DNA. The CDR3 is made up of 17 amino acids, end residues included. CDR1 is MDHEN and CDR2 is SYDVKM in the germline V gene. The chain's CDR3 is CASTSSGQGNYGYTFGS.

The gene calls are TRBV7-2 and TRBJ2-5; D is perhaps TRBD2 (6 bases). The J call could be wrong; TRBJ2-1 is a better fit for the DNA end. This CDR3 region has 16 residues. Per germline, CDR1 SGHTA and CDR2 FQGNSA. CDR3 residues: CASSLADSGTYNEQFF. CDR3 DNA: TGTGCCAGCAGCTTAGCGGATAGCGGAACCTACAATGAGCAGTTCTTC.

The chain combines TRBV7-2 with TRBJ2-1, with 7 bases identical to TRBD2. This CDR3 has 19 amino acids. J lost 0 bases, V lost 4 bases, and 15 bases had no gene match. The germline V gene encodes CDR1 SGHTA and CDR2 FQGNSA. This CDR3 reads CASSSRLTSWVSSYNEQFF. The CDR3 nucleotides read TGTGCCAGCAGCTCAAGGTTGACTAGCTGGGTGAGCTCCTACAATGAGCAGTTCTTC. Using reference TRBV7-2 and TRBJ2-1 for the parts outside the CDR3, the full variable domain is GAGVSQSPSNKVTEKGKDVELRCDPISGHTALYWYRQSLGQGLEFLIYFQGNSAPDKSGLPSDRFSAERTGGSVSTLTIQRTQQEDSAVYLCASSSRLTSWVSSYNEQFFGPGTRLTVL.

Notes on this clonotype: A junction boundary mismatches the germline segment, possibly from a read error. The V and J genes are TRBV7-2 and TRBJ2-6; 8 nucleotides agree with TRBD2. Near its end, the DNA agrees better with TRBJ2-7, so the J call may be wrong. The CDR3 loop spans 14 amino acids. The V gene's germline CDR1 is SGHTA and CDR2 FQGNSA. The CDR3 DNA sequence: TGTGCCAGCAGCAACCGACTAGCGTCCTCCGAGCAGTACTTC. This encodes CASSNRLASSEQYF.

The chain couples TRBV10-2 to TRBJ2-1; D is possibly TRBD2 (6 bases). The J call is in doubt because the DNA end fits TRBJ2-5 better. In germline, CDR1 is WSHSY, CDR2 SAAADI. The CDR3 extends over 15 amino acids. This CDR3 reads CASSQEAGMSKTQYF. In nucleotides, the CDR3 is TGCGCCAGCAGTCAAGAGGCGGGGATGTCGAAGACCCAGTACTTC.

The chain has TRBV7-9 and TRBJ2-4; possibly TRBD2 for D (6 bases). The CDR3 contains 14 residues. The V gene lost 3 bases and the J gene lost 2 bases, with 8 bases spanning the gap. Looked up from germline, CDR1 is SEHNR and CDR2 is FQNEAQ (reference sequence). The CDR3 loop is CASSFGGTKNIQYF. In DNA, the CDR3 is TGTGCCAGCAGCTTTGGCGGGACCAAAAACATTCAGTACTTC.

The chain's CDR3 is CASSLLQLGGASDTQYF. The CDR3 bases are TGTGCCAGCAGCCTACTTCAACTAGGGGGAGCCTCAGATACGCAGTATTTT. The V call is TRBV7-8, the J call TRBJ2-3; possible D gene TRBD1, 6 bases. V shed 5 bases and J shed 4 bases, with 22 bases lying between them. Germline V lookup: CDR1 SGHVS, CDR2 FQNEAQ. CDR3 size: 17 residues.

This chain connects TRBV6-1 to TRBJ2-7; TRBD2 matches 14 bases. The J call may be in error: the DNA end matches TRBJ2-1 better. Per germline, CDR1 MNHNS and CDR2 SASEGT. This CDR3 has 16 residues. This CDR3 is CASSQGLAGVRNEQFF. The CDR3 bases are TGTGCCAGCAGTCAGGGACTAGCGGGAGTAAGAAATGAGCAGTTCTTC.

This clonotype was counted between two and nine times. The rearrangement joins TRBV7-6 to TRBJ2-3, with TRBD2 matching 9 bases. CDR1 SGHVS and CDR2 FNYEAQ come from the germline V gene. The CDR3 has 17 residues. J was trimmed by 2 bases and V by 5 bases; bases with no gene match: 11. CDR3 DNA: TGTGCCAGCAGCCCGGCGGAGCTAGCGGGATACACAGATACGCAGTATTTT. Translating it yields CASSPAELAGYTDTQYF.

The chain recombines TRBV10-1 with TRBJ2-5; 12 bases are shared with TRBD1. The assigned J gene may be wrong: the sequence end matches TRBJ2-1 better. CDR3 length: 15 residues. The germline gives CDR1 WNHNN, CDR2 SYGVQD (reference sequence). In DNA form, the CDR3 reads TGCGCCAGCAGTGACAGGGACAGGGGGCTTAATGAGCAGTTCTTC. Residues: CASSDRDRGLNEQFF.